This TCR beta chain originates from a study of identical twins. TCRdb reprocessed the 5' RACE reads with MiXCR, giving one entry per CDR3 protein. This table has about 470,000 distinct CDR3 sequences, 20% to 30% appearing once. In germline, CDR1 is DFQATT, CDR2 SNEGSKA (reference sequence). The CDR3 length is 10 residues. V trimming: 6 bases; J trimming: 10 bases; junction bases outside the gene matches: 2. The data also belong to a second study, concerning T cells expressing NK-cell markers.

The V and J genes are TRBV20-1 and TRBJ2-1; 8 bases align to TRBD1. The source is a woman in her late teens or twenties in good health. The sample comprised CD4+ T cells sorted from blood. For the CDR3, the DNA is TGCAGTGCCACAGGGGGGGAGCAGTTCTTC. Translated: CSATGGEQFF.